This T cell receptor (beta chain) originates from a study of cytomegalovirus exposure and HLA in healthy donors. The CDR3 is 15 residues long. Trimming shortened V by 5 bases and J by 6 bases, and 19 bases separated the two germline ends. Germline CDR1 is SEHNR and CDR2 is FQNEAQ (reference sequence). This table comes from immunoSEQ multiplex PCR, and its TCRdb copy is limited to in-frame clones, with some not included. The table records roughly 90,000 clones, approximately 93% of them present only once. The chain employs TRBV7-9 and TRBJ2-5; tentatively, D is TRBD1 (6 bases). This TCR came from a woman in her 30s in good health and CMV-seropositive. Sequencing used PBMCs. The CDR3 region has the DNA TGTGCCAGCAGCCCACCCCCGGGGCAGGGGAAGACCCAGTACTTC. This codes for CASSPPPGQGKTQYF.